This T cell receptor (beta chain) stems from a study of beta chain features in type 1 diabetes. Findings of the study overall: Equally in patients and controls, shorter templates might have been favored by PCR. Among all four CD4+ subsets, Type 1 diabetes patients had TCRB CDR3s that were moderately but significantly shorter.

The isolated RNA, all of it, was reverse transcribed, so expressed TCRB transcripts were what got sequenced. The table came from immunoSEQ multiplex PCR; TCRdb's copy has only in-frame clones and leaves some out. The repertoire holds under 200,000 clones, 10% seen once, with approximately 0.5% in the top ten. The CDR3 covers 15 residues. The germline V gene encodes CDR1 ENHRY and CDR2 SYGVKD. This clone was counted only a few times. Its antigen is undetermined. At one boundary the junction diverges from the germline segment, which might be a read error. This receptor was taken from a man aged 30 to 45 with type 1 diabetes. The chain is built from TRBV10-3 and TRBJ2-7; TRBD2 aligns across 7 bases. The source material was central memory CD4+ T cells from blood. The CDR3 DNA reads TGTGCCAGCAGTTACTCAGTGTTGGCGGGAGCCGAGCAGTACTTC. This sequence encodes CASSYSVLAGAEQYF.